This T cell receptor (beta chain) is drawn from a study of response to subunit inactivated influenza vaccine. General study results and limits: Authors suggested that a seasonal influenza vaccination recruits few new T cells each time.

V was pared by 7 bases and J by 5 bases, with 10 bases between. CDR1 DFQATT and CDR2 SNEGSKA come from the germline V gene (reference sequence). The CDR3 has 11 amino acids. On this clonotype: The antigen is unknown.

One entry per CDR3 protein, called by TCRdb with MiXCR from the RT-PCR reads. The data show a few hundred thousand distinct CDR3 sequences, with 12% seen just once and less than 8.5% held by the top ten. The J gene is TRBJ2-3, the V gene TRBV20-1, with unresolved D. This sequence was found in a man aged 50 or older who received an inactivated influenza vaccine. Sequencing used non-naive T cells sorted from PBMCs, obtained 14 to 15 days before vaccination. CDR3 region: CSVQYRDTQYF. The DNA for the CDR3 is TGCAGTGTCCAGTACAGAGATACGCAGTATTTT.